This passage covers 3 T cell receptor beta chains from one sample sequenced in a study of cytomegalovirus exposure and HLA in healthy donors. With 60 Vbeta and 13 Jbeta primers, the PCR was carried out. Sequencing used immunoSEQ multiplex PCR; TCRdb keeps in-frame clones, though not all of them. The repertoire holds 250,000 to 350,000 clones, with approximately 90% as singletons. Material for sequencing was PBMCs. All receptors come from a man aged 40-50 years in good health and CMV-seropositive.

As concerns this clone: The same CDR3 arises from other DNA sequences in this sample as well. The chain has TRBV19 and TRBJ1-4; D unresolved. CDR1 LNHDA and CDR2 SQIVND come from the germline V gene (reference sequence). This CDR3 is built from 15 residues. The germline V and J ends were trimmed by 4 bases and 0 bases, with 9 bases remaining between them. The CDR3 sequence is CASSTGDATNEKLFF. The DNA for the CDR3 is TGTGCCAGTAGTACGGGAGACGCAACTAATGAAAAACTGTTTTTT.

The V call is TRBV5-1, the J call TRBJ2-1; perhaps TRBD1 as D (6 bases). Trimming left V 5 bases short and J 0 bases short, with 9 bases between. The CDR3 contains 14 residues. The germline V gene encodes CDR1 SGHRS and CDR2 YFSETQ. Written as DNA, the CDR3 is TGCGCCAGCAGGGACAGTGGCTCCTACAATGAGCAGTTCTTC. It is translated as CASRDSGSYNEQFF.

V usage is TRBV5-6 and J usage is TRBJ1-2; D is undetermined. The CDR3 has 12 amino acids. Germline CDR1 is SGHDT and CDR2 is YYEEEE. V lost 1 base to trimming and J lost 3 bases, with 4 bases between them. The CDR3 loop reads CASSLIDYGYTF. The CDR3 DNA reads TGTGCCAGCAGCTTGATCGACTATGGCTACACCTTC.